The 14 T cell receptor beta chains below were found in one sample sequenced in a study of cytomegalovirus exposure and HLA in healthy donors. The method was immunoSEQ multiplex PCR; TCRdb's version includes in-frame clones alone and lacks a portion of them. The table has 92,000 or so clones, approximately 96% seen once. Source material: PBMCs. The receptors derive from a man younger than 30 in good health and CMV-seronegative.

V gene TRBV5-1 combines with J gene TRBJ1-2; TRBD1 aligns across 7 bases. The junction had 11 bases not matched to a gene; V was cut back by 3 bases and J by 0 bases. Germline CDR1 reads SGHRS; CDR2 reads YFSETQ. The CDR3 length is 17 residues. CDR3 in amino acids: CASSWGDRTGANYGYTF. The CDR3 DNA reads TGCGCCAGCAGCTGGGGGGACCGGACAGGAGCTAACTATGGCTACACCTTC.

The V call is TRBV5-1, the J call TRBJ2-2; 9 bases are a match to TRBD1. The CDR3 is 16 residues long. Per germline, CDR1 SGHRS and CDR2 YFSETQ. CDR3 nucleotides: TGCGCGCAGGAGGGGACAGGGAACCCAATGGAGGGGGAGCTGTTTTTT. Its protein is CAQEGTGNPMEGELFF.

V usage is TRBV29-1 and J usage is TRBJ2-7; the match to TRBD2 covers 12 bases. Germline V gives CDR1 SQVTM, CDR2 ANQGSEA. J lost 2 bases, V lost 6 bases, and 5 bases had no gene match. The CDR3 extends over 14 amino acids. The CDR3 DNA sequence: TGCAGCGTAAGGACTAGCGGGGCCACCTACGAGCAGTACTTC. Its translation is CSVRTSGATYEQYF.

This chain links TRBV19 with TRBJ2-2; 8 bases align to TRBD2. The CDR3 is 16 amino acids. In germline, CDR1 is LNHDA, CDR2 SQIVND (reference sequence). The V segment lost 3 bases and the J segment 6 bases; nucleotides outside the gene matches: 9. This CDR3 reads CASSIGASGLPGELFF. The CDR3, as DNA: TGTGCCAGTAGTATTGGAGCTAGCGGGCTCCCCGGGGAGCTGTTTTTT.

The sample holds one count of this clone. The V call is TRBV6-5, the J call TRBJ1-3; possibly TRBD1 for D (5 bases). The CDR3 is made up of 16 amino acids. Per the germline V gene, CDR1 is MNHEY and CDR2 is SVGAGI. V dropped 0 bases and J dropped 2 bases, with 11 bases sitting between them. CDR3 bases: TGTGCCAGCAGTTACTCACAGGCACTCACTGGAAACACCATATATTTT. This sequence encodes CASSYSQALTGNTIYF.

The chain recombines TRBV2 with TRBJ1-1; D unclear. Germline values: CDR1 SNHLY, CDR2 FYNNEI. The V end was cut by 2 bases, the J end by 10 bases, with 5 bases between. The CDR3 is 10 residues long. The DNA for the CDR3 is TGTGCCAGCAGTGAAATCGTAGCTTTCTTT. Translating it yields CASSEIVAFF.

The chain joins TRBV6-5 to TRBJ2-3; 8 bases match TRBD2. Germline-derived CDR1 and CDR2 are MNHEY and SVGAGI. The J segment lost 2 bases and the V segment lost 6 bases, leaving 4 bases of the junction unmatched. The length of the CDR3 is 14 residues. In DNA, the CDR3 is TGTGCCAGCAGAGCGACTAGCGCCACAGATACGCAGTATTTT. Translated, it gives CASRATSATDTQYF.

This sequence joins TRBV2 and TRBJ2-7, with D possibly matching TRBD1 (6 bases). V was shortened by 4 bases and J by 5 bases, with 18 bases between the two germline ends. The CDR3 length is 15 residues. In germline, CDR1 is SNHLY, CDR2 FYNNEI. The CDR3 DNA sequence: TGTGCCAGCAGTGGTCCAGGGGTGCGGCATAACGAGCAGTACGTC. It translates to CASSGPGVRHNEQYV.

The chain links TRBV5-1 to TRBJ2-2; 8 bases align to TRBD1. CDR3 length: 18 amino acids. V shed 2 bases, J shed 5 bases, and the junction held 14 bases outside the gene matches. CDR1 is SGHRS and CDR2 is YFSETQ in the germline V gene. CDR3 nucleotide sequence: TGCGCCAGCAGCTTCGGACAGGGAAGGACCTATATAACCGGGGAGCTGTTTTTT. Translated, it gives CASSFGQGRTYITGELFF.

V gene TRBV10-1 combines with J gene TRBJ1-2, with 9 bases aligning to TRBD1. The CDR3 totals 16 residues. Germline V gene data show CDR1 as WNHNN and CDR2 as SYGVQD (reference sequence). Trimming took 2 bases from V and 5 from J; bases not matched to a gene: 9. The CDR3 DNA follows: TGCGCCAGCAGTGAGCCGGGACAGGGCCTTCTTTATGGCTACACCTTC. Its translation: CASSEPGQGLLYGYTF.

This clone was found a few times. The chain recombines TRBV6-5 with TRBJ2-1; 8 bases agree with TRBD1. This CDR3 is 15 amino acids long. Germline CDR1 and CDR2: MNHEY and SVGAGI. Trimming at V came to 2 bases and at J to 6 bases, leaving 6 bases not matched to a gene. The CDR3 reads CASSYPGGLVNEQFF. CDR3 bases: TGTGCCAGCAGTTACCCAGGGGGCCTGGTCAATGAGCAGTTCTTC.

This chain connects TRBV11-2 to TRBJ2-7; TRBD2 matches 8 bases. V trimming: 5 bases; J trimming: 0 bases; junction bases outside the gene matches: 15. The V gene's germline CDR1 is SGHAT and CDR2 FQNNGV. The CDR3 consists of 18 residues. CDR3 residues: CASSPTTLAGSSSYEQYV. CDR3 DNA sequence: TGTGCCAGCAGCCCAACCACTTTAGCGGGATCCTCCTCCTACGAGCAGTACGTC.

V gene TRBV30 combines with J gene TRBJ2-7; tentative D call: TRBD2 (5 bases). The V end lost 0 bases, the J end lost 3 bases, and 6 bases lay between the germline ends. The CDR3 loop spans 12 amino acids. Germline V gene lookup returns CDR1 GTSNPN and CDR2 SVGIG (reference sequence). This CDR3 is CAWSVGGYEQYV. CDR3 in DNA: TGTGCCTGGAGTGTCGGAGGCTACGAGCAGTACGTC.

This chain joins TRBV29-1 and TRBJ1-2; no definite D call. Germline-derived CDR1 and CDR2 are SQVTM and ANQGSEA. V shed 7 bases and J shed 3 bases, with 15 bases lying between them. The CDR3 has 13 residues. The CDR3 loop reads CSAWSGEYYGYTF. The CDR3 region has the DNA TGCAGCGCCTGGAGCGGGGAATACTATGGCTACACCTTC.